These 10 T cell receptor beta chains were all obtained from the same sample, sequenced in a study of CXCR3-negative and CXCR3-positive naive CD8 T cells (dated by TCRdb to the late 2010s). Sequencing instrument: NextSeq 550. The Human TCR Profiling Kit (MiLaboratory) was used to make UMI-labeled 5' RACE TRB cDNA libraries. One entry per CDR3 protein sequence results from the TCRdb reprocessing of the reads, with DNA left out. The sample table holds 70,000 to 100,000 distinct CDR3 sequences. The top ten clones comprise 1.1% of the sample. Sequenced material: naive CXCR3- CD8+ T cells from blood. The cell subset or site label, read with the paper, signifies: CD45RO-CCR7+CD27+CD95- naive CD8+ T cells lacking CXCR3 (TNR3-). The receptors shown here come from a human donor in good health. Some clones in this sample may be carry-over from other donors' samples.

The rearrangement links TRBV2 to TRBJ2-7; the D call of TRBD2 rests on TCRdb alone, since no DNA is present to check it. Per the germline V gene, CDR1 is SNHLY and CDR2 is FYNNEI. There are 14 residues in the CDR3. CDR3 protein: CASSEIGPTYEQYF.

This chain uses TRBV14 with TRBJ2-1. The CDR3 totals 14 residues. The germline V gene encodes CDR1 SGHDN and CDR2 FVKESK. The CDR3 loop is CASSWSESYNEQFF.

The rearrangement joins TRBV28 to TRBJ2-4. In germline, CDR1 is MDHEN, CDR2 SYDVKM. The CDR3 consists of 13 residues. This chain's CDR3 is CASSDVDQNIQYF.

V is TRBV6-5 and J is TRBJ2-7; the TRBD1 assignment by TCRdb is unverifiable without DNA. The length of the CDR3 is 15 residues. The germline V gene encodes CDR1 MNHEY and CDR2 SVGAGI. The CDR3 region is CASRLGPGVAYEQYF.

The CDR3 protein is CASSARDSPHTDTQYF. V and J are TRBV7-9 and TRBJ2-3; TCRdb lists TRBD1, though no DNA is available to test this call. This CDR3 contains 16 residues. Germline values: CDR1 SEHNR, CDR2 FQNEAQ (reference sequence).

This CDR3 reads CASSLGVVTQYF. The chain carries TRBV28 and TRBJ2-3. Germline lookup yields CDR1 MDHEN and CDR2 SYDVKM. This CDR3 has 12 amino acids.

V is TRBV10-3 and J is TRBJ2-5; TCRdb reports TRBD2, a call that lacks DNA to check it against. The CDR3 covers 13 residues. CDR1 is ENHRY and CDR2 is SYGVKD in the germline V gene. CDR3 in amino acids: CAISSIGGETQYF.

The chain uses TRBV27 and TRBJ2-4; no DNA is available, so the TRBD2 call from TCRdb remains unchecked. The CDR3 contains 14 residues. Germline loops: CDR1 MNHEY, CDR2 SMNVEV (reference sequence). The CDR3 sequence is CASSAGITKNIQYF.

The chain carries TRBV7-9 and TRBJ2-5. Looked up from germline, CDR1 is SEHNR and CDR2 is FQNEAQ (reference sequence). This CDR3 has 16 residues. This CDR3 is CASSLLRIGIKETQYF.

J is TRBJ2-5 and V is TRBV28; checking the TCRdb D call of TRBD2 is not possible without DNA. There are 15 residues in the CDR3. Germline V gives CDR1 MDHEN, CDR2 SYDVKM. Here the CDR3 reads CASSPKNILKRPQYF. Complete variable domain (other parts from reference TRBV28 and TRBJ2-5): DVKVTQSSRYLVKRTGEKVFLECVQDMDHENMFWYRQDPGLGLRLIYFSYDVKMKEKGDIPEGYSVSREKKERFSLILESASTNQTSMYLCASSPKNILKRPQYFGPGTRLLVL.